This T cell receptor (beta chain) came from a study of cytomegalovirus exposure and HLA in healthy donors. Samples came from healthy bone marrow donors. Germline V gene data show CDR1 as KGHSH and CDR2 as LQKENI. The germline V and J ends were trimmed by 2 bases and 5 bases, with 12 bases remaining between them. This CDR3 is built from 14 residues. The PCR made use of 60 Vbeta and 13 Jbeta primers. Profiled with immunoSEQ multiplex PCR; TCRdb holds only in-frame clones, not every one. The sample gives some 81,000 clones, roughly 73% of which show up once; around 16% is in the top ten. This TCR came from a woman in her thirties or forties in good health and CMV-seropositive. The rearrangement links TRBV18 to TRBJ1-2, with D unclear. What was sequenced was PBMCs. The CDR3: CASSPGLTGYGYTF. For the CDR3, the DNA is TGTGCCAGCTCACCAGGCCTCACGGGATATGGCTACACCTTC.